This TCR beta chain was documented in a study of identical twins. TCRdb processed the 5' RACE reads anew with MiXCR; each CDR3 protein has one entry. This sample yields 700,000 to 950,000 distinct CDR3 sequences, of which more than 9% are seen a single time; around 1.5% belongs to the top ten. The CDR3 sequence is 15 residues long. V lost 7 bases to trimming and J lost 3 bases; unmatched junction nucleotides: 8. CDR1 is SNHLY, CDR2 FYNNEI, per germline. The same data also went into a second study, on yellow fever vaccine responses in identical twins.

V is TRBV2 and J is TRBJ2-1; TRBD1 matches at 8 bases. The sequence came from a woman aged 18 to 35 in good health. The sample comprised PBMCs. The CDR3 reads CASNFEGQGYNEQFF. The CDR3 nucleotides read TGTGCCAGCAATTTCGAAGGACAGGGCTACAATGAGCAGTTCTTC.